This T cell receptor beta chain is from a study of cytomegalovirus exposure and HLA in healthy donors. Study-level results: Immune exposure information comprised only CMV serostatus. Across HLA loci, a later analysis found differing TCR association rates, with DRB1 most and HLA-C fewest.

PCR was performed using 60 Vbeta and 13 Jbeta primers. TCRdb's table, derived via immunoSEQ multiplex PCR, lists solely in-frame clones and lacks some. The repertoire includes 98,000 or so clones, roughly four fifths of them detected once, and roughly 8.4% sits in the top ten. As for this clone: Its antigen is not identified.

This CDR3 comprises 17 residues. Trimming took 2 bases from V and 3 from J; bases not matched to a gene: 11. The germline gives CDR1 SGHDT, CDR2 YYEEEE. This clonotype was sampled from a human donor in good health. The sample was PBMCs. The chain combines TRBV5-6 with TRBJ1-3; TRBD1 matches at 7 bases. This CDR3 is CASSLGQGEVYGNTIYF. The CDR3 DNA reads as TGTGCCAGCAGCTTAGGGCAGGGGGAGGTATATGGAAACACCATATATTTT.